Listed below are T cell receptor beta chains from one sample, sequenced in a study of blood T cell repertoires in COVID-19. The data were produced by immunoSEQ multiplex PCR, yet TCRdb's version contains in-frame clones alone and is incomplete. The sample carries 100,000 or so clones, approximately 80% recorded once. Sequenced input: peripheral blood. These receptors were taken from a woman between 70 and 85 years old with acute or convalescent COVID-19. Both conserved end residues are part of each CDR3. A D gene is named only where the DNA matches it firmly. Not every row has a clone size; where given, it reads once, few, many or a size class.

D gene: TRBD1
clone size: once
J gene: TRBJ2-5
V gene: TRBV28
CDR3 length: 14
CDR3 DNA: TGTGCCAGCATGAGGGACAGGGGGAGGGAGACCCAGTACTTC
CDR3 protein: CASMRDRGRETQYF

D gene: -
clone size: -
J gene: TRBJ1-1
V gene: TRBV18
CDR3 length: 15
CDR3 DNA: TGTGCCAGCTCACGATATGGGAGCATGAACACTGAAGCTTTCTTT
CDR3 protein: CASSRYGSMNTEAFF

D gene: -
clone size: -
J gene: TRBJ2-3
V gene: TRBV19
CDR3 length: 15
CDR3 DNA: TGTGCCAGTAAGCGTCTGGGGCCCCCCACAGATACGCAGTATTTT
CDR3 protein: CASKRLGPPTDTQYF

D gene: -
clone size: -
J gene: TRBJ1-1
V gene: TRBV10-3
CDR3 length: 14
CDR3 DNA: TGTGCCATCAACCTCCAGGGGAAGCACACTGAAGCTTTCTTT
CDR3 protein: CAINLQGKHTEAFF

D gene: -
clone size: -
J gene: TRBJ1-6
V gene: TRBV6-5
CDR3 length: 14
CDR3 DNA: TGTGCCAGCAGTACAGCTCCCAATAGTTCACCCCTCCACTTT
CDR3 protein: CASSTAPNSSPLHF

D gene: TRBD1
clone size: -
J gene: TRBJ2-1
V gene: TRBV11-2
CDR3 length: 15
CDR3 DNA: TGTGCCAGCAGCGTGGACAGGGGAGGATTACGGGAGCAGTTCTTC
CDR3 protein: CASSVDRGGLREQFF

D gene: -
clone size: -
J gene: TRBJ1-1
V gene: TRBV2
CDR3 length: 14
CDR3 DNA: TGTGCCAGCAGTGGGTCCCGAGGGTTATCTGAAGCTTTCTTT
CDR3 protein: CASSGSRGLSEAFF

D gene: -
clone size: -
J gene: TRBJ1-3
V gene: TRBV5-1
CDR3 length: 16
CDR3 DNA: TGCGCCAGCAGCTTGGGGGGCGCAAACTCTGGAAACACCATATATTTT
CDR3 protein: CASSLGGANSGNTIYF

D gene: TRBD1
clone size: -
J gene: TRBJ2-3
V gene: TRBV24-1
CDR3 length: 16
CDR3 DNA: TGTGCCACCAGTTCGATACAGGGGGATTTCGCAGATACGCAGTATTTT
CDR3 protein: CATSSIQGDFADTQYF

D gene: TRBD1
clone size: few
J gene: TRBJ2-5
V gene: TRBV10-2
CDR3 length: 13
CDR3 DNA: TGCGCCAGCAAAAGGGACAGGACAGAGACCCAGTACTTC
CDR3 protein: CASKRDRTETQYF

D gene: -
clone size: -
J gene: TRBJ2-3
V gene: TRBV5-1
CDR3 length: 14
CDR3 DNA: TGCGCCAGCAGCTTGTCAGGGGGCACAGATACGCAGTATTTT
CDR3 protein: CASSLSGGTDTQYF

D gene: TRBD1
clone size: -
J gene: TRBJ2-1
V gene: TRBV9
CDR3 length: 15
CDR3 DNA: TGTGCCAGCAGCGCCGGGACAGGGGGGAGCAATGAGCAGTTCTTC
CDR3 protein: CASSAGTGGSNEQFF

D gene: TRBD1
clone size: -
J gene: TRBJ2-7
V gene: TRBV9
CDR3 length: 14
CDR3 DNA: TGTGCCAGCTCGACCCAGGACAGGGGTACCGAGCAGTACTTC
CDR3 protein: CASSTQDRGTEQYF

D gene: TRBD1
clone size: -
J gene: TRBJ1-5
V gene: TRBV2
CDR3 length: 15
CDR3 DNA: TGTGCCACAACTCCCGACAGGGGGCCAGGGCAGCCCCAGCATTTT
CDR3 protein: CATTPDRGPGQPQHF

D gene: -
clone size: -
J gene: TRBJ1-3
V gene: TRBV5-6
CDR3 length: 15
CDR3 DNA: TGTGCCAGCAGCTTGACGGGAAGCAGGGGAAACACCATATATTTT
CDR3 protein: CASSLTGSRGNTIYF

D gene: TRBD2
clone size: few
J gene: TRBJ2-1
V gene: TRBV19
CDR3 length: 13
CDR3 DNA: TGTGCCACTACGGGGGGGGTCTACAATGAGCAGTTCTTC
CDR3 protein: CATTGGVYNEQFF

D gene: -
clone size: once
J gene: TRBJ1-5
V gene: TRBV4-1
CDR3 length: 16
CDR3 DNA: TGCGCCAGCAGCCCCATGGCCCAGCAGGGTTATCAGCCCCAGCATTTT
CDR3 protein: CASSPMAQQGYQPQHF

D gene: TRBD2
clone size: -
J gene: TRBJ2-2
V gene: TRBV19
CDR3 length: 15
CDR3 DNA: TGTGCCAGTAGTAAGGAGCGGGGGAGCACCGGGGAGCTGTTTTTT
CDR3 protein: CASSKERGSTGELFF

D gene: TRBD2
clone size: -
J gene: TRBJ2-5
V gene: TRBV7-3
CDR3 length: 16
CDR3 DNA: TGTGCCAGCAGCCTCGGACTAGCGGGGGGAATGGAGACCCAGTACTTC
CDR3 protein: CASSLGLAGGMETQYF

D gene: TRBD1
clone size: -
J gene: TRBJ1-2
V gene: TRBV19
CDR3 length: 14
CDR3 DNA: TGTGCCAGTAGGGATGGACAGGGGGGCTATGGCTACACCTTC
CDR3 protein: CASRDGQGGYGYTF

D gene: -
clone size: -
J gene: TRBJ1-3
V gene: TRBV4-1
CDR3 length: 19
CDR3 DNA: TGCGCCAGCAGCCAACCACAGGGTTCATTTGCACTATCTGGAAACACCATATATTTT
CDR3 protein: CASSQPQGSFALSGNTIYF

D gene: TRBD2
clone size: -
J gene: TRBJ2-3
V gene: TRBV5-6
CDR3 length: 16
CDR3 DNA: TGTGCCAGCAGCTTGGGAGCGGGGGGCCCCACAGATACGCAGTATTTT
CDR3 protein: CASSLGAGGPTDTQYF

D gene: TRBD2
clone size: -
J gene: TRBJ2-5
V gene: TRBV5-1
CDR3 length: 15
CDR3 DNA: TGCGCCAGCAGCTTGGGTCCAGCGGGGGACGAGACCCAGTACTTC
CDR3 protein: CASSLGPAGDETQYF

D gene: -
clone size: -
J gene: TRBJ1-2
V gene: TRBV6-5
CDR3 length: 14
CDR3 DNA: TGTGCCAGCAGTTTGGAGAATCGAGGGAATGGCTACACCTTC
CDR3 protein: CASSLENRGNGYTF

D gene: -
clone size: -
J gene: TRBJ2-3
V gene: TRBV19
CDR3 length: 15
CDR3 DNA: TGTGCCAGTAGTCAGGGTTATACTAGCACAGATACGCAGTATTTT
CDR3 protein: CASSQGYTSTDTQYF

D gene: -
clone size: -
J gene: TRBJ1-1
V gene: TRBV7-8
CDR3 length: 14
CDR3 DNA: TGTGCCAGCAGCGCCACAGTCAGCAACACTGAAGCTTTCTTT
CDR3 protein: CASSATVSNTEAFF

D gene: -
clone size: once
J gene: TRBJ1-1
V gene: TRBV5-1
CDR3 length: 17
CDR3 DNA: TGCGCCAGCAGCGGTCATTTCGACCCGGGTATGAACACTGAAGCTTTCTTT
CDR3 protein: CASSGHFDPGMNTEAFF

D gene: -
clone size: -
J gene: TRBJ1-5
V gene: TRBV24-1
CDR3 length: 14
CDR3 DNA: TGTGCCACCAGCCCTCTGAGTCCCAATCAGCCCCAGCATTTT
CDR3 protein: CATSPLSPNQPQHF

D gene: -
clone size: -
J gene: TRBJ1-4
V gene: TRBV6-1
CDR3 length: 16
CDR3 DNA: TGTGCCAGCAGTGAAGTGCGGGGGGCAGCTAATGAAAAACTGTTTTTT
CDR3 protein: CASSEVRGAANEKLFF

D gene: TRBD2
clone size: -
J gene: TRBJ2-1
V gene: TRBV7-2
CDR3 length: 16
CDR3 DNA: TGTGCCAGCAGCCCGAGACTAGCGGGGGCCTACAATGAGCAGTTCTTC
CDR3 protein: CASSPRLAGAYNEQFF